This TCR beta chain was obtained from a study of blood T cell repertoires in COVID-19. TCRdb keeps only in-frame clones here, not all; method: immunoSEQ multiplex PCR. This sample has roughly 230,000 clones; about 80% occur once, and the top ten carry around 4.4%. This clone has only a few counts. In germline, CDR1 is MNHNS, CDR2 SASEGT. V lost 2 bases to trimming and J lost 5 bases, with 10 bases between them. The CDR3 has 14 residues. The TCR originated in a man in his fifties or sixties with active or convalescent COVID-19. The sample was peripheral blood. This chain uses TRBV6-1 with TRBJ1-5; D possibly corresponds to TRBD1 (6 bases). The CDR3 region has the DNA TGTGCCAGCAGTGAAATGACAGGAGATCAGCCCCAGCATTTT. This codes for CASSEMTGDQPQHF.